This TCR beta chain emerged from a study of shared clonotypes between healthy human individuals. This clone was picked up one time. J lost 3 bases, V lost 0 bases, and 10 bases had no gene match. CDR3 length: 17 residues. The germline V gene has CDR1 MDHEN and CDR2 SYDVKM. Generated by immunoSEQ multiplex PCR, the TCRdb table keeps only in-frame clones and is missing some. The sample yields approximately 2.5 million clones, under 95% seen once. The sequencing input was naive CD4+ T cells from PBMCs. Specified subset: CD45RA+ positively selected. V is TRBV28 and J is TRBJ2-7, with 8 bases that match TRBD2. This TCR came from a man between 18 and 35 years old in good health. Some clones in this sample may be carry-over from other donors' samples. The CDR3 DNA reads TGTGCCAGCAGTTTATGGGGGTTAGCGGGACAAGGCTACGAGCAGTACTTC. This encodes CASSLWGLAGQGYEQYF.